The 21 T cell receptor beta chains in this list originate from one sample, sequenced in a study of shared clonotypes between healthy human individuals. Cells designated naive CD8 were CD45RO-negative and were positively selected for CCR7, with terminally differentiated effector memory CD45RA+ cells excluded. Clones were sequenced by immunoSEQ multiplex PCR, and TCRdb holds only the in-frame ones, with some missing. This sample has about 2.1 million clones, with approximately 94% found just once. The sample taken for sequencing was naive CD8+ T cells from PBMCs. Receptors were obtained from a man between 18 and 35 years old in good health. Some clones in this sample may be carry-over from other donors' samples.

The J gene is TRBJ1-5, the V gene TRBV29-1; no clear D gene. Germline V lookup: CDR1 SQVTM, CDR2 ANQGSEA. CDR3 length: 14 residues. The V gene lost 6 bases and the J gene lost 2 bases, with 14 bases spanning the gap. DNA for the CDR3: TGCAGCGTGGGGTTGTCGGGCGGCAATCAGCCCCAGCATTTT. Translating it yields CSVGLSGGNQPQHF.

This chain joins TRBV4-1 and TRBJ2-1; 10 bases are shared with TRBD2. CDR3 length equals 16 residues. Trimming at V came to 0 bases and at J to 2 bases, leaving 1 base not matched to a gene. Germline values: CDR1 MGHRA, CDR2 YSYEKL. The CDR3 loop reads CASSQESGRAYNEQFF. In nucleotides, the CDR3 is TGCGCCAGCAGCCAAGAGAGCGGGAGGGCCTACAATGAGCAGTTCTTC.

This clone was recorded once. This chain uses TRBV27 with TRBJ2-5; 9 nucleotides align to TRBD2. The CDR3 sequence is 15 residues long. Per germline, CDR1 MNHEY and CDR2 SMNVEV (reference sequence). V dropped 0 bases and J dropped 4; count of bases not matched to a gene: 3. The CDR3 protein is CASSLSAGGAETQYF. The CDR3 nucleotides read TGTGCCAGCAGTTTATCAGCGGGAGGAGCAGAGACCCAGTACTTC.

In this sample, this clone turned up once. This chain uses TRBV9 with TRBJ2-3; TRBD2 matches 9 bases. The V gene end was trimmed by 2 bases and the J gene end by 2 bases; junction bases not matched to a gene: 3. CDR1 SGDLS and CDR2 YYNGEE come from the germline V gene. This CDR3 is 15 amino acids long. The DNA of the CDR3 is TGTGCCAGCAGCGTCAGCGGGAGGAACACAGATACGCAGTATTTT. Protein product: CASSVSGRNTDTQYF.

The CDR3 DNA is TGTGCCAGCAGATACAGCACAGATACGCAGTATTTT. Translating it yields CASRYSTDTQYF. The V gene is TRBV27, the J gene TRBJ2-3, with D hard to call. Trimming cost V 6 bases and J 0 bases, with 4 bases left between them. The CDR3 covers 12 residues. The germline V gene has CDR1 MNHEY and CDR2 SMNVEV (reference sequence).

About this clone: Other DNA variants within this sample encode the same CDR3. The chain combines TRBV27 with TRBJ2-1; TRBD2 might be the D (6 bases). V was trimmed by 3 bases and J by 0 bases, leaving 9 bases between them. The CDR3 covers 15 residues. The germline V gene has CDR1 MNHEY and CDR2 SMNVEV (reference sequence). This CDR3 reads CASSLDYSSYNEQFF. CDR3 nucleotide sequence: TGTGCCAGCAGTTTGGACTACAGCTCCTACAATGAGCAGTTCTTC.

V is TRBV2 and J is TRBJ1-1; D may be TRBD1 (6 bases). Between the trimmed V and J ends, which lost 8 bases and 1 base, there was a span of 17 bases. The CDR3 has 15 residues. Germline CDR1 and CDR2: SNHLY and FYNNEI. The chain's CDR3 is CASPERQAPNTEAFF. CDR3 sequence (DNA): TGTGCCAGCCCAGAGAGACAGGCCCCGAACACTGAAGCTTTCTTT.

The chain employs TRBV27 and TRBJ2-7; maybe TRBD1 (5 bases). Germline CDR1 is MNHEY and CDR2 is SMNVEV (reference sequence). V was cut by 4 bases and J by 0 bases, with 10 bases left in between. This CDR3 has 14 residues. The CDR3 spells CASSSTQDSYEQYF. The CDR3 bases are TGTGCCAGCAGTTCCACACAGGACTCCTACGAGCAGTACTTC.

This chain joins TRBV14 and TRBJ2-2; D is possibly TRBD1 (5 bases). CDR3 length: 14 amino acids. CDR1 and CDR2 from the germline V gene are SGHDN and FVKESK. V was cut by 4 bases and J by 0 bases, with 6 bases left in between. The CDR3 DNA sequence: TGTGCCAGCAGCCCGACAGCGAACACCGGGGAGCTGTTTTTT. Protein sequence: CASSPTANTGELFF.

The rearrangement links TRBV25-1 to TRBJ2-5; D is uncertain. CDR1 and CDR2 (germline): MGHDK, SYGVNS. This CDR3 has 10 amino acids. Trimming shortened V by 5 bases and J by 9 bases, and 7 bases separated the two germline ends. As DNA, the CDR3 is TGTGCCAGCAGTCTCGGCGCCCAGTACTTC. It is translated as CASSLGAQYF. The full variable domain, completed using reference TRBV25-1 and TRBJ2-5, is EADIYQTPRYLVIGTGKKITLECSQTMGHDKMYWYQQDPGMELHLIHYSYGVNSTEKGDLSSESTVSRIRTEHFPLTLESARPSHTSQYLCASSLGAQYFGPGTRLLVL.

This clone occurred once. V is TRBV6-6 and J is TRBJ2-2; D ambiguous. The germline V gene has CDR1 MNHNY and CDR2 SVGAGI (reference sequence). V dropped 5 bases and J dropped 4 bases, with 14 bases sitting between them. The CDR3 is made up of 15 amino acids. CDR3: CASSPLGGPTGELFF. DNA of the CDR3: TGTGCCAGCAGTCCCCTGGGCGGACCCACCGGGGAGCTGTTTTTT.

This sequence joins TRBV27 and TRBJ2-3; 7 nucleotides align to TRBD1. The CDR3 has 17 residues. V gave up 6 bases and J gave up 0 bases; unmatched junction bases: 12. The germline gives CDR1 MNHEY, CDR2 SMNVEV (reference sequence). CDR3 protein: CASSPYGTAASTDTQYF. As DNA, the CDR3 is TGTGCCAGCAGCCCCTACGGGACAGCGGCTAGCACAGATACGCAGTATTTT.

V gene TRBV5-6 combines with J gene TRBJ2-1; possibly TRBD1 for D (7 bases). V was cut by 0 bases and J by 10 bases, with 20 bases left in between. CDR1 is SGHDT and CDR2 is YYEEEE in the germline V gene. The CDR3 covers 16 residues. The DNA for the CDR3 is TGTGCCAGCAGCTTGGGACAGGGAGGATCCCATGGGGAGCAGTTCTTC. This translates into CASSLGQGGSHGEQFF.

Comments on this clone: This specimen includes other DNA sequences encoding the same CDR3. This chain links TRBV7-9 with TRBJ1-2, with D tentatively TRBD1 (6 bases). V was cut by 5 bases and J by 6 bases, with 10 bases left in between. This CDR3 is built from 12 residues. Germline values: CDR1 SEHNR, CDR2 FQNEAQ (reference sequence). Here the CDR3 DNA reads TGTGCCAGCAGCCAAAGGACAGATGGCTACACCTTC. Protein: CASSQRTDGYTF.

The chain links TRBV19 to TRBJ2-3, with TRBD1 identical over 12 bases. CDR3 length equals 15 residues. Germline CDR1 LNHDA, CDR2 SQIVND (reference sequence). Losses at the gene ends were 7 bases for V and 6 bases for J; bases not matched to a gene: 8. The CDR3 here is CASTIRDRGQDTQYF. DNA of the CDR3: TGTGCCAGTACTATTCGGGACAGGGGGCAGGATACGCAGTATTTT.

The chain recombines TRBV5-7 with TRBJ1-5, with 9 positions matching TRBD1. TRBV5-7 is an ORF for which the function is uncertain. Trimming removed 3 bases from V and 4 bases from J; junction bases left unmatched: 14. The CDR3 is 18 amino acids. The CDR3 coding sequence is TGTGCCAGCAGCTGTACCCGGGACAGGGACCGGGGGAATCAGCCCCAGCATTTT. Translation gives CASSCTRDRDRGNQPQHF.

The rearrangement joins TRBV7-6 to TRBJ1-4; the D gene is possibly TRBD1 (6 bases). CDR3 size: 13 residues. The germline CDR1 and CDR2 sequences are SGHVS and FNYEAQ. Trimming left V 4 bases short and J 7 bases short, with 10 bases between. The CDR3 is CASSSQGGEKLFF. The DNA of the CDR3 is TGTGCCAGCAGCTCACAGGGAGGTGAAAAACTGTTTTTT.

To note about this clone: The identical CDR3 is also encoded by other nucleotide sequences in the sample. The V call is TRBV5-1, the J call TRBJ1-1, with D possibly matching TRBD1 (5 bases). V gave up 0 bases and J gave up 1 base, with 7 bases separating them. CDR1 and CDR2 from the germline V gene are SGHRS and YFSETQ. The length of the CDR3 is 14 residues. DNA of the CDR3: TGCGCCAGCAGCTTGGCTGGGGCGAACACTGAAGCTTTCTTT. This codes for CASSLAGANTEAFF.

V gene TRBV7-8 combines with J gene TRBJ2-7; D gene unclear. The CDR3 spans 12 residues. V gave up 3 bases and J gave up 5 bases, with 8 bases separating them. CDR1 and CDR2 from the germline V gene are SGHVS and FQNEAQ. CDR3 loop: CASSFSVHEQYF. The DNA of the CDR3 is TGTGCCAGCAGCTTCTCCGTCCACGAGCAGTACTTC.

The chain has TRBV9 and TRBJ2-1; possibly TRBD1 for D (5 bases). V lost 4 bases to trimming and J lost 4 bases, with 12 bases between them. The CDR3 covers 14 residues. Germline CDR1 SGDLS, CDR2 YYNGEE. The CDR3 DNA reads TGTGCCAGCAGCCTCGACAGCAGGTACAATGAGCAGTTCTTC. Protein sequence: CASSLDSRYNEQFF.

The V gene is TRBV6-1, the J gene TRBJ1-1; D ambiguous. The CDR3 covers 13 residues. V dropped 3 bases and J dropped 9 bases, with 14 bases sitting between them. In germline, CDR1 is MNHNS, CDR2 SASEGT. This chain's CDR3 is CASSETHPIQAFF. DNA for the CDR3: TGTGCCAGCAGTGAGACTCATCCCATCCAAGCTTTCTTT.